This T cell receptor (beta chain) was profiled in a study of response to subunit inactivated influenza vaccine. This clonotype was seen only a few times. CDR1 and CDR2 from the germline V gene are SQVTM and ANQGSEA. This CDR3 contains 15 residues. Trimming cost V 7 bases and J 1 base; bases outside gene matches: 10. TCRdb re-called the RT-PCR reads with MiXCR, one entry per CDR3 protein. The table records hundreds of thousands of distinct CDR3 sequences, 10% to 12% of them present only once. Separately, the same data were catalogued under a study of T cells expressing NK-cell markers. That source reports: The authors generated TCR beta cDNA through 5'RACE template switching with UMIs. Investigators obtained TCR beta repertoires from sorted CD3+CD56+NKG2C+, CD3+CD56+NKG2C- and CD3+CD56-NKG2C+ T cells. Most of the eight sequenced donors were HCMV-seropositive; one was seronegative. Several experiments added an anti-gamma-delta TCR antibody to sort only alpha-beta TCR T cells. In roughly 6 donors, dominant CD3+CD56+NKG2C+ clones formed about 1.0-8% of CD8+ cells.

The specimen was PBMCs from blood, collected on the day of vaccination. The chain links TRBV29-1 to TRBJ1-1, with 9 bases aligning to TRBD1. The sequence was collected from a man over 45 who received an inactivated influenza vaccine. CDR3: CSDRYPGQGNTEAFF. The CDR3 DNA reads TGCAGCGATCGATATCCGGGACAGGGGAACACTGAAGCTTTCTTT. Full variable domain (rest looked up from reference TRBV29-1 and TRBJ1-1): SAVISQKPSRDICQRGTSLTIQCQVDSQVTMMFWYRQQPGQSLTLIATANQGSEATYESGFVIDKFPISRPNLTFSTLTVSNMSPEDSSIYLCSDRYPGQGNTEAFFGQGTRLTVV.